This T cell receptor (beta chain) originates from a study of CXCR3-negative and CXCR3-positive naive CD8 T cells. For the study at large: The study obtained 140 million or so TRB reads, about 1.5 +/- 0.3 million per library.

5' RACE with UMI labels generated the TRB cDNA libraries. TCRdb derives one entry per CDR3 protein from the 5' RACE reads, leaving out DNA. The listing records about 43,000 distinct CDR3 sequences. The germline CDR1 and CDR2 sequences are SSHAT and FNYEAQ (reference sequence). CDR3 length: 12 amino acids. Sequenced: memory CD8+ T cells from blood. This TCR derives from a human donor in good health. Some clones in this sample may be carry-over from other donors' samples. This sequence joins TRBV7-7 and TRBJ2-3; lacking DNA, the TRBD1 call made by TCRdb goes unchecked. CDR3 sequence: CASSREWGTQYF.